The sample holds many counts of the clone carrying this T cell receptor beta chain. Antigen specificity is unknown. The study made its TCR cDNA through 5'RACE template switching. That step introduced a universal primer site along with UMIs. MiXCR was run by TCRdb on the 5' RACE reads, yielding one entry per CDR3 protein. The sample includes some 320,000 distinct CDR3 sequences, roughly 4.3% seen only once; the top ten take approximately 19%. Germline CDR1 reads LGHNA; CDR2 reads YNFKEQ. The CDR3 length is 17 residues. Trimming removed 0 bases from V and 6 bases from J, with 20 bases in between. This sample is drawn from a study of T cells after yellow fever vaccination. Study at large: The SMART-Seq v4 Ultra Low Input method served to prepare the low-cell-number fractions. Findings of the study overall: Post-booster reappearance was seen for most primary-vaccination clones (just under 97% CD4, around 91% CD8). Contamination by abundant bulk-population clonotypes could be present in FACS-sorted repertoires.

The V call is TRBV4-2, the J call TRBJ2-5, with D perhaps matching TRBD1 or TRBD2 (6 bases each). The sequencing here drew on PBMCs, taken 15 days after the yellow fever booster vaccination. The sequence came from a man between 18 and 29 years old who received the YFV17D yellow fever vaccine. The CDR3 protein is CASSQDQTGGLRQTQYF. CDR3 sequence (DNA): TGTGCCAGCAGCCAAGACCAAACCGGGGGCCTGAGGCAGACCCAGTACTTC.